A selection of T cell receptor beta chains follows, all from one sample in a study of cytomegalovirus exposure and HLA in healthy donors. Profiling relied on immunoSEQ multiplex PCR, and the TCRdb table lists in-frame clones only, not all of them. The sample contains about 82,000 clones, about 92% of which appear only once. Sequencing was carried out using PBMCs. The receptors derive from a man between 18 and 29 years old in good health and CMV-seronegative. Each CDR3 is given with its conserved first and last residue. Each record gives: D gene, clone size, V gene, CDR3 protein. The D gene is left open where the match is weak. Rows give clone size only sometimes, using once, few, many, or a class for an expanded clone.

TRBD2,.,TRBV27,CASSSLAGDPLRKQYF
.,.,TRBV5-4,CASSQFSGTPTSRLEQYF
.,once,TRBV27,CASSLVVGARGELFF
.,.,TRBV11-2,CASSLKRPFAPNEKLFF
.,.,TRBV4-3,CASSPAYSYEQYF
.,.,TRBV29-1,CSVGGARGSYNEQFF
TRBD2,.,TRBV27,CASSLSSGGHTGELFF
.,once,TRBV25-1,CASSEQGRGLAANEQFF
TRBD2,.,TRBV11-2,CASSLASGAYNEQFF
TRBD1,.,TRBV10-3,CAISDGTGYEQYF
TRBD1,.,TRBV12-5,CASGPGTGFSYEQYF
.,.,TRBV28,CASTSAGARYNEQFF
TRBD2,.,TRBV5-6,CASSLDYGGGNQDTQYF
.,.,TRBV5-1,CASSSETATYEQYF
.,.,TRBV6-5,CASSYGRDRGIHGYTF
.,.,TRBV27,CASSWNTGPGEQYF
TRBD1,.,TRBV2,CASRVYQGAPLSYTF
TRBD2,.,TRBV9,CASSVGSGTEQYF
TRBD2,.,TRBV30,CATPLAGGRSYNEQFF
TRBD1,.,TRBV7-9,CASSLTGVDGYTF
.,.,TRBV7-9,CASSPRGRETQYF
TRBD1,.,TRBV5-5,CASSGTAKSGYTF
.,.,TRBV4-2,CASSQDPLPAYGYTF
TRBD1,.,TRBV30,CAWAGTGGKAFF
.,.,TRBV4-2,CASSLQGWDEQYF
.,once,TRBV6-6,CASSLQGNTEAFF
TRBD1,.,TRBV18,CASSPPPGQGYYEQYF
.,.,TRBV19,CASSSTGEAEQYF
TRBD1,.,TRBV30,CAWSVKRAGGSNYGYTF
.,once,TRBV4-1,CASSQDFQTRGEKLFF
TRBD1,.,TRBV27,CASSSTYRGRQYF
.,.,TRBV20-1,CSARGGYEQYF
TRBD2,.,TRBV6-4,CASSPIAGNLNEQFF
TRBD2,.,TRBV7-6,CASSLAGGKETQYF
.,once,TRBV6-1,CASSELGAGELFF
TRBD2,.,TRBV4-3,CASSQGYSLAGGYYNEQFF
TRBD1,.,TRBV5-4,CASSLDRVPTEAFF
TRBD1,.,TRBV30,CAWFPFPGTVKGYEQYF
.,few,TRBV29-1,CSVEVSGQPQHF
.,.,TRBV6-6,CASSYGDSYSYEQYF